These 21 T cell receptor beta chains share one sample of origin, sequenced in a study of blood T cell repertoires in COVID-19. This table comes from immunoSEQ multiplex PCR, and its TCRdb copy is limited to in-frame clones, with some not included. The sample lists 54,000 or so clones, 88% occurring once. The sequenced material came from peripheral blood. These receptors all stem from a human donor in a cohort sampled during active COVID-19.

This chain connects TRBV23-1 to TRBJ2-3; D gene ambiguous. TRBV23-1 qualifies as an ORF whose function is uncertain. The CDR3 runs to 12 residues. Trimming took off 2 bases at V and 6 bases at J, with 6 bases between the two ends. The CDR3 nucleotides read TGCGCCAGCAGTCAACCTTTGGATACGCAGTATTTT. Its protein is CASSQPLDTQYF.

The chain joins TRBV3-1 (or the pseudogene TRBV3-2) to TRBJ2-3; possibly TRBD2 for D (6 bases). With 4 bases removed from V and 0 bases from J, the gap between germline ends came to 14 bases. Germline V gene sequence: CDR1 LGHDT, CDR2 YNNKEL (reference sequence). The CDR3 totals 16 residues. CDR3 in amino acids: CASSRTAGRSTDTQYF. CDR3 nucleotides: TGTGCCAGCAGCCGCACAGCGGGCAGAAGCACAGATACGCAGTATTTT.

CDR3 in DNA: TGCGCCAGCAGCTTCGTACAGGGGGCGACCGGGGAGCTGTTTTTT. Encoded protein: CASSFVQGATGELFF. The V and J genes are TRBV5-1 and TRBJ2-2, with 9 bases matching TRBD1. The CDR3 sequence is 15 residues long. Germline CDR1 is SGHRS and CDR2 is YFSETQ. With 2 bases clipped from V and 5 bases from J, the junction kept 4 bases outside the gene matches.

The chain links TRBV2 to TRBJ1-1; D not certain. V lost 4 bases, J lost 1 base, and 10 bases lay in between. In germline, CDR1 is SNHLY, CDR2 FYNNEI. The CDR3 runs 14 residues. In DNA form, the CDR3 reads TGTGCCAGCAGTGTGGGCCTTTGGAACACTGAAGCTTTCTTT. Protein sequence: CASSVGLWNTEAFF.

This clone was seen more than once but under ten times. V and J are TRBV6-5 and TRBJ1-5; tentatively, D is TRBD1 (6 bases). This CDR3 is 14 amino acids long. CDR1 MNHEY and CDR2 SVGAGI come from the germline V gene. The V end lost 5 bases, the J end lost 5 bases, and 13 bases lay between the germline ends. This chain's CDR3 is CASSPAGGYQPQHF. Written as DNA, the CDR3 is TGTGCCAGCAGTCCCGCGGGGGGCTATCAGCCCCAGCATTTT.

The J gene is TRBJ2-5, the V gene TRBV15, with D tentatively TRBD2 (5 bases). Per the germline V gene, CDR1 is LNHNV and CDR2 is YYDKDF (reference sequence). The CDR3 sequence is 15 residues long. The V end lost 0 bases, the J end lost 4 bases, and 12 bases lay between the germline ends. In DNA, the CDR3 is TGTGCCACCAGCAGAGATTTGGCAGGAGGAGAGACCCAGTACTTC. Its translation is CATSRDLAGGETQYF.

This clone has a single count. The chain employs TRBV12-3 or TRBV12-4 and TRBJ2-7, with D perhaps TRBD2 (5 bases). CDR3 length: 13 residues. V lost 8 bases and J 2 bases, leaving 13 bases between the germline ends. CDR3 in DNA: TGTGCCAGCGCCTCCGGAGGCCCCTACGAGCAGTACTTC. This sequence encodes CASASGGPYEQYF.

This chain joins TRBV10-3 and TRBJ2-1; TRBD1 might be the D (7 bases). Germline V CDR1 and CDR2: ENHRY, SYGVKD. The CDR3 length is 14 residues. V lost 9 bases and J lost 0, with 12 bases in between. DNA for the CDR3: TGTGCCATTGCAGGGGGGTACTCCTACAATGAGCAGTTCTTC. This codes for CAIAGGYSYNEQFF.

J is TRBJ1-5 and V is TRBV12-3 or TRBV12-4; D unclear. With 7 bases removed from V and 7 bases from J, the gap between germline ends came to 14 bases. The length of the CDR3 is 13 residues. Here the CDR3 reads CASTFGTGQPQHF. The CDR3 bases are TGTGCCAGCACCTTCGGAACGGGGCAGCCCCAGCATTTT.

In its sample, this clone was seen a few times. The chain is built from TRBV7-9 and TRBJ1-6; D perhaps matches TRBD1 (5 bases). Germline V gives CDR1 SEHNR, CDR2 FQNEAQ (reference sequence). The CDR3 is made up of 14 amino acids. CDR3 in amino acids: CASFRDGGNSPLHF. The CDR3 region has the DNA TGTGCGAGCTTCCGGGACGGGGGGAATTCACCCCTCCACTTT.

The chain joins TRBV5-1 to TRBJ1-3; D gene unclear. The germline V gene has CDR1 SGHRS and CDR2 YFSETQ. CDR3 length: 18 amino acids. Trimming removed 5 bases at V and 0 bases at J, with 21 bases between. The CDR3 loop reads CASRPTPGQELSGNTIYF. In DNA form, the CDR3 reads TGCGCCAGCAGACCCACGCCTGGGCAGGAACTCTCTGGAAACACCATATATTTT.

This CDR3 is CASSQPTGGPSETQYF. The CDR3 DNA reads as TGCGCCAGCAGCCAGCCCACAGGGGGTCCGTCAGAGACCCAGTACTTC. The J gene is TRBJ2-5, the V gene TRBV4-1; 8 nucleotides agree with TRBD1. The CDR3 length is 16 residues. Germline CDR1 reads MGHRA; CDR2 reads YSYEKL. The junction had 10 bases not matched to a gene; V was cut back by 3 bases and J by 4 bases.

The CDR3 reads CASSEGRRGIPQHF. The CDR3 DNA reads TGTGCCAGCAGTGAAGGGCGGCGCGGGATACCCCAGCATTTT. The rearrangement links TRBV6-1 to TRBJ1-5; D gene uncertain. The V gene's germline CDR1 is MNHNS and CDR2 SASEGT. V lost 1 base and J lost 10, with 14 bases in between. This CDR3 spans 14 amino acids.

The chain has TRBV6-1 and TRBJ2-3, with 13 bases matching TRBD2. The CDR3 is 16 residues long. V lost 5 bases and J lost 1; bases outside the gene matches: 3. Germline CDR1 reads MNHNS; CDR2 reads SASEGT. The chain's CDR3 is CASSKGLAGGTDTQYF. The DNA of the CDR3 is TGTGCCAGCAGTAAAGGACTAGCGGGGGGCACAGATACGCAGTATTTT.

CDR3 in DNA: TGTGCCAGCAGCCTAGTGGCAGGGGGGAAAAACGAGCAGTACTTC. Translation: CASSLVAGGKNEQYF. V is TRBV7-9 and J is TRBJ2-7; the D gene is possibly TRBD1 (7 bases). From germline, CDR1 is SEHNR and CDR2 FQNEAQ (reference sequence). Trimming took off 5 bases at V and 5 bases at J, with 19 bases between the two ends. The CDR3 consists of 15 residues.

The gene calls are TRBV6-5 and TRBJ2-1, with a tentative D call TRBD2 (5 bases). V was trimmed by 6 bases and J by 0 bases, leaving 12 bases between them. CDR1 is MNHEY, CDR2 SVGAGI, per germline. The CDR3 sequence is 15 residues long. In DNA, the CDR3 is TGTGCCAGCAGCGAGGGTTCTTACTCCTACAATGAGCAGTTCTTC. Translation gives CASSEGSYSYNEQFF.

V gene TRBV7-2 combines with J gene TRBJ2-1; 9 nucleotides align to TRBD2. The CDR3 has 15 amino acids. Germline V lookup: CDR1 SGHTA, CDR2 FQGNSA. With 5 bases clipped from V and 2 bases from J, the junction kept 4 bases outside the gene matches. The CDR3 protein is CASSPSGRPYNEQFF. The CDR3 nucleotides are TGTGCCAGCAGCCCCAGCGGGAGGCCCTACAATGAGCAGTTCTTC.

The rearrangement joins TRBV5-1 to TRBJ2-1, with 10 positions matching TRBD2. Germline V gives CDR1 SGHRS, CDR2 YFSETQ. The CDR3 spans 13 residues. Unmatched junction bases numbered 1, after V lost 0 bases and J lost 10 bases. The CDR3 is CASSLATSGEQFF. The CDR3 bases are TGCGCCAGCAGCTTGGCGACTAGCGGGGAGCAGTTCTTC.

This clone was detected only once. This chain links TRBV10-3 with TRBJ2-7, with D unresolved. This CDR3 is built from 12 residues. CDR1 is ENHRY and CDR2 is SYGVKD in the germline V gene. V lost 5 bases to trimming and J lost 3 bases, with 8 bases between them. The CDR3 DNA reads TGTGCCATCAGTCAGAGGCACTACGAGCAGTACTTC. Protein sequence: CAISQRHYEQYF.

CDR3 DNA sequence: TGTGCCAGCAGCGTAACCCCCGGGCTAGCGACAGATACGCAGTATTTT. It encodes CASSVTPGLATDTQYF. J is TRBJ2-3 and V is TRBV9; D is perhaps TRBD2 (6 bases). CDR1 is SGDLS and CDR2 is YYNGEE in the germline V gene. CDR3 size: 16 residues. V dropped 1 base and J dropped 3 bases, with 15 bases sitting between them.

The rearrangement joins TRBV7-2 to TRBJ2-5, with TRBD2 matching 11 bases. Germline CDR1 reads SGHTA; CDR2 reads FQGNSA. This CDR3 comprises 16 residues. The ends lost 4 bases at V and 7 bases at J; junction bases unmatched: 11. Written as DNA, the CDR3 is TGTGCCAGCAGCTGGGAGAGTAGCGGGGGGGCCGGGACCCAGTACTTC. Its translation: CASSWESSGGAGTQYF.